The rows below give T cell receptor beta chains drawn from one sample of a study of CD8 T cells in Susac syndrome. TCRdb reprocessed the immunoSEQ multiplex PCR reads via MiXCR and lists one record per CDR3 protein. Of some 260,000 distinct CDR3 sequences listed, 80% to 90% are singletons. The material sequenced was CD8+ T cells from PBMCs. These receptors were obtained from a human donor with multiple sclerosis. Each CDR3 is given with its conserved first and last residue. Fields, in order: CDR3 DNA, CDR3 protein, J gene, D gene, clone size, CDR3 length, V gene. The D gene is left open where the match is weak. Clone size appears in some rows only: once, few, many, or a class for an expanded clone.

cdr3_nt: TGTGCCAGCAGTAACGGGGGCGTAGGGACTGAAGCTTTCTTT; cdr3_aa: CASSNGGVGTEAFF; j_call: TRBJ1-1; d_call: NA; clone_size: NA; cdr3_length: 14; v_call: TRBV27
cdr3_nt: TGTGCCAGCACCCGAGGGCACAATGAGCAGTTCTTC; cdr3_aa: CASTRGHNEQFF; j_call: TRBJ2-1; d_call: NA; clone_size: NA; cdr3_length: 12; v_call: TRBV2
cdr3_nt: TGTGCCAGCAGTTTCGGCAGGGGGCAAACACCCCTCCACTTT; cdr3_aa: CASSFGRGQTPLHF; j_call: TRBJ1-6; d_call: TRBD1; clone_size: NA; cdr3_length: 14; v_call: TRBV12-3/TRBV12-4
cdr3_nt: TGTGCCAGCAGTTACTCGCCCTGGACGGACGATTGGAACACCGGGGAGCTGTTTTTT; cdr3_aa: CASSYSPWTDDWNTGELFF; j_call: TRBJ2-2; d_call: NA; clone_size: NA; cdr3_length: 19; v_call: TRBV6-5
cdr3_nt: TGCAGCGTTGCGCCCAGGAGTGACTCTGGGGCCAACGTCCTGACTTTC; cdr3_aa: CSVAPRSDSGANVLTF; j_call: TRBJ2-6; d_call: NA; clone_size: once; cdr3_length: 16; v_call: TRBV29-1
cdr3_nt: TGTGCCACCAGTGAATCCCGGACTAGCGGGAGAGAGACCCAGTACTTC; cdr3_aa: CATSESRTSGRETQYF; j_call: TRBJ2-5; d_call: TRBD2; clone_size: once; cdr3_length: 16; v_call: TRBV24-1
cdr3_nt: TGTGCCAGCAGTTTGTGGAGGGGGCGCATGGACGAGCAGTACTTC; cdr3_aa: CASSLWRGRMDEQYF; j_call: TRBJ2-7; d_call: NA; clone_size: NA; cdr3_length: 15; v_call: TRBV27
cdr3_nt: TGTGCCAGCAGCTTAGGTCAGGGGACGGCGGAGGGCTACACCTTC; cdr3_aa: CASSLGQGTAEGYTF; j_call: TRBJ1-2; d_call: NA; clone_size: NA; cdr3_length: 15; v_call: TRBV7-9
cdr3_nt: TGTGCCAGCAGCTCCGGGACAGGGGTTCCCTATGGCTACACCTTC; cdr3_aa: CASSSGTGVPYGYTF; j_call: TRBJ1-2; d_call: TRBD1; clone_size: few; cdr3_length: 15; v_call: TRBV5-6
cdr3_nt: TGTGCCAGCAGTTACTCCGAGAACAATGAGCAGTTCTTC; cdr3_aa: CASSYSENNEQFF; j_call: TRBJ2-1; d_call: NA; clone_size: NA; cdr3_length: 13; v_call: TRBV6-5
cdr3_nt: TGCAGTGCTAGAGATCGATTTAGGGGGACCGTTGAAGCTTTCTTT; cdr3_aa: CSARDRFRGTVEAFF; j_call: TRBJ1-1; d_call: NA; clone_size: NA; cdr3_length: 15; v_call: TRBV20-1
cdr3_nt: TGTGCCAGCAGACGCGATAGAGGGGTAAAGGATGGCTACACCTTC; cdr3_aa: CASRRDRGVKDGYTF; j_call: TRBJ1-2; d_call: NA; clone_size: NA; cdr3_length: 15; v_call: TRBV6-5
cdr3_nt: TGTGCCACCAGTGATAGACACAGGCCAAATGAGCAGTTCTTC; cdr3_aa: CATSDRHRPNEQFF; j_call: TRBJ2-1; d_call: NA; clone_size: NA; cdr3_length: 14; v_call: TRBV24-1
cdr3_nt: TGTGCCAGCTCACCGACTCAAAGGGACCTCTTAGGAGGCTACACCTTC; cdr3_aa: CASSPTQRDLLGGYTF; j_call: TRBJ1-2; d_call: NA; clone_size: NA; cdr3_length: 16; v_call: TRBV18
cdr3_nt: TGCGCCAGCAGTGAGGGTGGGACAGGGGGCATGGAGACCCAGTACTTT; cdr3_aa: CASSEGGTGGMETQYF; j_call: TRBJ2-5; d_call: TRBD1; clone_size: NA; cdr3_length: 16; v_call: TRBV10-1
cdr3_nt: TGTGCCAGCAGTTACGAGGGCCTGATCTCTGGGGCCAACGTCCTGACTTTC; cdr3_aa: CASSYEGLISGANVLTF; j_call: TRBJ2-6; d_call: NA; clone_size: NA; cdr3_length: 17; v_call: TRBV5-6
cdr3_nt: TGTGCCAGCAGCGTAGGACAGGGAGAGGTCCACGAGCAGTACTTC; cdr3_aa: CASSVGQGEVHEQYF; j_call: TRBJ2-7; d_call: TRBD1; clone_size: NA; cdr3_length: 15; v_call: TRBV9
cdr3_nt: TGTGCCAGCAGGACAGGGGTTGGGGCCAACGTCCTGACTTTC; cdr3_aa: CASRTGVGANVLTF; j_call: TRBJ2-6; d_call: TRBD1; clone_size: once; cdr3_length: 14; v_call: TRBV5-6
cdr3_nt: TGTGCCAGTAGGGGAGGTGCGGGCCCCTACAATGAGCAGTTCTTC; cdr3_aa: CASRGGAGPYNEQFF; j_call: TRBJ2-1; d_call: NA; clone_size: NA; cdr3_length: 15; v_call: TRBV19
cdr3_nt: TGCAGTGCTAGGGGGACTGAAGGCTACGAGCAGTACTTC; cdr3_aa: CSARGTEGYEQYF; j_call: TRBJ2-7; d_call: NA; clone_size: NA; cdr3_length: 13; v_call: TRBV20-1
cdr3_nt: TGTGCCTGGAGGGGACCTCCAGATACGCAGTATTTT; cdr3_aa: CAWRGPPDTQYF; j_call: TRBJ2-3; d_call: NA; clone_size: once; cdr3_length: 12; v_call: TRBV30
cdr3_nt: TGTGCCAGCAGCTCCCGGGGAACCTACGAGCAGTACTTC; cdr3_aa: CASSSRGTYEQYF; j_call: TRBJ2-7; d_call: NA; clone_size: few; cdr3_length: 13; v_call: TRBV7-9
cdr3_nt: TGTGCCAGCAGTTTATCGAGGGACGGGTTCTATGGCTACACCTTC; cdr3_aa: CASSLSRDGFYGYTF; j_call: TRBJ1-2; d_call: NA; clone_size: NA; cdr3_length: 15; v_call: TRBV27
cdr3_nt: TGTGCCAGCAATTTCCGCACCTACAATGAGCAGTTCTTC; cdr3_aa: CASNFRTYNEQFF; j_call: TRBJ2-1; d_call: NA; clone_size: NA; cdr3_length: 13; v_call: TRBV12-3/TRBV12-4
cdr3_nt: TGTGCCAGCAGTTTAAGGGTTGATCATCAGCCCCAGCATTTT; cdr3_aa: CASSLRVDHQPQHF; j_call: TRBJ1-5; d_call: NA; clone_size: once; cdr3_length: 14; v_call: TRBV28
cdr3_nt: TGTGCCAGCAGTTCCCCCCGGGACTCGCATGATACGCAGTATTTT; cdr3_aa: CASSSPRDSHDTQYF; j_call: TRBJ2-3; d_call: NA; clone_size: NA; cdr3_length: 15; v_call: TRBV12-3/TRBV12-4
cdr3_nt: TGTGCCAGCGGTTCAATGGGGGCGGGCTATGGCTACACCTTC; cdr3_aa: CASGSMGAGYGYTF; j_call: TRBJ1-2; d_call: NA; clone_size: NA; cdr3_length: 14; v_call: TRBV27
cdr3_nt: TGTGCCAGCAGTCCCCCGGGACTAGGCCAGAGGGAGCAGTTCTTC; cdr3_aa: CASSPPGLGQREQFF; j_call: TRBJ2-1; d_call: TRBD2; clone_size: NA; cdr3_length: 15; v_call: TRBV28
cdr3_nt: TGCGCCAGCAGCCGCGGACCGGAGAAAAACACCGGGGAGCTGTTTTTT; cdr3_aa: CASSRGPEKNTGELFF; j_call: TRBJ2-2; d_call: NA; clone_size: once; cdr3_length: 16; v_call: TRBV5-1
cdr3_nt: TGTGCCAGCAGCGGAACCTCAGGAGATACGCAGTATTTT; cdr3_aa: CASSGTSGDTQYF; j_call: TRBJ2-3; d_call: NA; clone_size: NA; cdr3_length: 13; v_call: TRBV9
cdr3_nt: TGTGCCAGCAGCGCCCCCGGGTACGAGCAGTACTTC; cdr3_aa: CASSAPGYEQYF; j_call: TRBJ2-7; d_call: NA; clone_size: NA; cdr3_length: 12; v_call: TRBV9
cdr3_nt: TGTGCCAGCAGCTTATGGGGACCTTATAATAGACGGAGGACTGAAGCTTTCTTT; cdr3_aa: CASSLWGPYNRRRTEAFF; j_call: TRBJ1-1; d_call: NA; clone_size: NA; cdr3_length: 18; v_call: TRBV7-9
cdr3_nt: TGTGCCAGCAGCTCAACTGAACAAGAGACCCAGTACTTC; cdr3_aa: CASSSTEQETQYF; j_call: TRBJ2-5; d_call: NA; clone_size: few; cdr3_length: 13; v_call: TRBV7-9
cdr3_nt: TGCAGTGCTAGAGACTCGGGACAGTTGAACACCGGGGAGCTGTTTTTT; cdr3_aa: CSARDSGQLNTGELFF; j_call: TRBJ2-2; d_call: TRBD1; clone_size: NA; cdr3_length: 16; v_call: TRBV20-1
cdr3_nt: TGTGCCAGCAGTTTAAAGCACAGACCCCTCAATCAGCCCCAGCATTTT; cdr3_aa: CASSLKHRPLNQPQHF; j_call: TRBJ1-5; d_call: NA; clone_size: once; cdr3_length: 16; v_call: TRBV27
cdr3_nt: TGTGCCAGCGACGCCTCCACGAAGGCTTTCTTT; cdr3_aa: CASDASTKAFF; j_call: TRBJ1-1; d_call: NA; clone_size: NA; cdr3_length: 11; v_call: TRBV2
cdr3_nt: TGTGCCTGGAGAGGCCCGACGCTCTACAATGAGCAGTTCTTC; cdr3_aa: CAWRGPTLYNEQFF; j_call: TRBJ2-1; d_call: NA; clone_size: NA; cdr3_length: 14; v_call: TRBV30
cdr3_nt: TGTGCCAGCAGTTTTGGGGGGTCGGCCTACGAGCAGTACTTC; cdr3_aa: CASSFGGSAYEQYF; j_call: TRBJ2-7; d_call: NA; clone_size: NA; cdr3_length: 14; v_call: TRBV12-3/TRBV12-4
cdr3_nt: TGTGCCAGTAGTTTCGACGGGGAAGAACCCCAGCATTTT; cdr3_aa: CASSFDGEEPQHF; j_call: TRBJ1-5; d_call: NA; clone_size: NA; cdr3_length: 13; v_call: TRBV19
cdr3_nt: TGTGCCAGCAGCCAAACTACAGGGGTTCTGGTTAGCGCGCTTAACACCGGGGAGCTGTTTTTT; cdr3_aa: CASSQTTGVLVSALNTGELFF; j_call: TRBJ2-2; d_call: TRBD1; clone_size: NA; cdr3_length: 21; v_call: TRBV14
cdr3_nt: TGTGCCAGCAGTCCCACAGGGGGCCCATATGGCTACACCTTC; cdr3_aa: CASSPTGGPYGYTF; j_call: TRBJ1-2; d_call: TRBD1; clone_size: NA; cdr3_length: 14; v_call: TRBV27